A single sample is the source of the 20 T cell receptor beta chains below, sequenced in a study of tumor-infiltrating lymphocytes in primary liver carcinoma. Researchers generated TCR beta cDNA from about 450 ng of total RNA, relying on a constant-region primer. What produced the TCR beta libraries was three nested multiplex PCR rounds using slightly modified ARM-PCR. Each of the first two PCR rounds ran about 9 cycles with TRBV1-TRBV30 forward and C-beta reverse primers. TCRdb analysed the multiplex PCR reads with MiXCR anew, one entry per CDR3 protein. The sample contains approximately 190,000 distinct CDR3 sequences, around four fifths of which appear only once. Scientists recovered RNA and DNA together from around 20-30 mg of unsorted bulk tissue. The source material was tumor tissue from primary liver carcinoma. These receptors were collected from a man aged 35 to 55 with primary liver carcinoma and hepatitis B virus infection.

This clonotype showed up many times. The V and J genes are TRBV5-4 and TRBJ2-1; 13 bases are a match to TRBD2. This CDR3 has 17 residues. The V gene's germline CDR1 is SGHNT and CDR2 YYREEE (reference sequence). Trimming at V came to 4 bases and at J to 3 bases, leaving 7 bases not matched to a gene. In nucleotides, the CDR3 is TGTGCCAGCAGCCTCGCGACTAGCGGGAGGCTCTACAATGAGCAGTTCTTC. Residues: CASSLATSGRLYNEQFF.

A note on this clonotype: An end of the junction does not agree with germline; a read error may underlie this. The chain is built from TRBV29-1 and TRBJ1-1; no reliable D call. This CDR3 has 14 amino acids. CDR1 is SQVTM, CDR2 ANQGSEA, per germline. In nucleotides, the CDR3 is TGCAGCGTCCGGTCCGGGATGATGAACACTGAAACTTTCTTT. It yields the protein CSVRSGMMNTETFF.

Details on this clonotype: At one boundary the junction diverges from the germline segment, which might be a read error. The V call is TRBV6-5, the J call TRBJ1-6; possibly TRBD1 for D (5 bases). CDR1 and CDR2 from the germline V gene are MNHEY and SVGAGI. CDR3 length equals 15 residues. The CDR3 reads CTSSYTGGSNSPLHF. The CDR3 region has the DNA TGTACCAGCAGTTACACCGGGGGGTCTAATTCACCCCTCCACTTT.

V usage is TRBV5-6 and J usage is TRBJ2-4, with D perhaps matching TRBD1 or TRBD2 (5 bases each). V lost 5 bases, J lost 16 bases, and 19 bases lay in between. CDR3 length: 12 amino acids. CDR1 is SGHDT, CDR2 YYEEEE, per germline. CDR3 residues: CASRWSTGAQYF. CDR3 sequence (DNA): TGTGCCAGCAGATGGTCGACCGGGGCTCAATACTTC.

This chain joins TRBV11-1 and TRBJ2-5; maybe TRBD2 (6 bases). The J call may be incorrect, as the DNA end agrees better with TRBJ2-7. Germline CDR1 and CDR2: SGHAT and FQDESV (reference sequence). CDR3 length: 13 residues. The CDR3 spells CTSSLTGGDEQYF. The DNA for the CDR3 is TGTACTAGCAGCTTAACGGGCGGGGACGAGCAGTACTTC.

This clonotype has more than one count but fewer than ten. The CDR3 nucleotides read TGTGTCAACAGCTTAGGTGTCAGCAACAATGAGCAGTTCTTC. Its protein product is CVNSLGVSNNEQFF. V and J are TRBV11-3 and TRBJ2-1; D remains unclear. Per germline, CDR1 SGHNT and CDR2 YENEEA. This CDR3 is 14 amino acids long.

Remarks on this clonotype: As the CDR3 is not closed by the conserved phenylalanine or tryptophan, this likely results from a read error. The DNA is left out, because the CDR3 cannot be placed on it with certainty; the CDR3 is given as TCRdb lists it. This chain links TRBV11-1 with TRBJ2-7; the listed D gene, TRBD1, was not tested against the DNA. Germline CDR1 is SGHAT and CDR2 is FQDESV (reference sequence). The CDR3 region is 14 residues in length, termini included. The CDR3 reads CASSLRTGVYEQHL.

J is TRBJ2-3 and V is TRBV29-1; D not resolved. V lost 7 bases to trimming and J lost 12 bases, with 17 bases between them. This CDR3 contains 11 residues. CDR1 is SQVTM and CDR2 is ANQGSEA in the germline V gene. The CDR3: CSGTQWSTQYF. The CDR3 DNA reads as TGCAGCGGAACCCAGTGGTCCACACAGTATTTT.

As regards this clonotype: Compared with germline, one end of the junction differs, possibly owing to a read error. The chain employs TRBV6-5 and TRBJ2-5; tentatively, D is TRBD1 or TRBD2 (5 bases each). The V gene's germline CDR1 is MNHEY and CDR2 SVGAGI. The CDR3 is made up of 15 amino acids. CDR3 nucleotides: TGTGCCAGCAGGCTCAACTCCGGGGCGGAAGAGACCCAGTATTTC. Amino acids: CASRLNSGAEETQYF.

The table lists this clonotype with many counts. The V and J genes are TRBV30 and TRBJ2-7; D is unresolved. Per the germline V gene, CDR1 is GTSNPN and CDR2 is SVGIG (reference sequence). The CDR3 is 13 amino acids. Trimming took 3 bases from V and 2 from J, leaving 11 bases between them. The CDR3 region is CAWRPSATYEQYF. Here the CDR3 DNA reads TGTGCCTGGAGGCCCTCCGCGACCTACGAGCAGTACTTC.

As for this clonotype: An end of the junction does not agree with germline; a read error may underlie this. The rearrangement joins TRBV7-9 to TRBJ1-3, with a possible D match to TRBD1 (5 bases). Germline loops: CDR1 SEHNR, CDR2 FQNEAQ (reference sequence). The CDR3 runs to 16 residues. CDR3 nucleotides: TGTGTCAGCAGCCCACCCTCCGGGGCGAGTGGAAACACCATATATTTT. Protein: CVSSPPSGASGNTIYF.

Remarks on this clonotype: Compared with germline, one end of the junction differs, possibly owing to a read error. The V gene is TRBV11-1, the J gene TRBJ2-3; D might be TRBD2 (6 bases). This CDR3 has 15 residues. Germline lookup yields CDR1 SGHAT and CDR2 FQDESV (reference sequence). The CDR3 DNA sequence: TGTGCTAGCAGTTTGCCGGGGGAGAGCACAGATACGCTGTATTTT. Its protein is CASSLPGESTDTLYF.

In regard to this clonotype: It may be a read error: a sequence one base away is much more abundant. V and J are TRBV9 and TRBJ2-7, with 8 positions matching TRBD1. CDR3 size: 15 residues. Germline V gives CDR1 SGDLS, CDR2 YYNGEE. The CDR3 nucleotides are TGTGCCAGCAGCGTAGGGGACAGGTCGACGTACGTGCAGTACTTC. Its translation: CASSVGDRSTYVQYF. The entire variable domain, with the rest obtained from reference TRBV9 and TRBJ2-7, is as follows: DSGVTQTPKHLITATGQRVTLRCSPRSGDLSVYWYQQSLDQGLQFLIQYYNGEERAKGNILERFSAQQFPDLHSELNLSSLELGDSALYFCASSVGDRSTYVQYFGPGTRLTVT.

About this clonotype itself: The final CDR3 position lacks the conserved phenylalanine or tryptophan, pointing to a likely read error. It is unclear where the CDR3 begins or ends on the DNA, so no DNA is shown, and the CDR3 is as TCRdb lists it. J is TRBJ2-3 and V is TRBV21-1; TRBD1 reflects the table's D call only, with no check against the DNA. TRBV21-1 is designated a pseudogene. Including both end residues, the CDR3 is 12 amino acids long. CDR3 amino acids: CARPITGDTQYL.

This clonotype was detected ten times or more. The chain uses TRBV5-1 and TRBJ2-5; D call uncertain. Germline V gene sequence: CDR1 SGHRS, CDR2 YFSETQ. The V and J ends lost 2 bases and 3 bases respectively, with 5 bases between them. This CDR3 region has 12 residues. The CDR3 here is CASSLEEETQYF. The DNA of the CDR3 is TGCGCCAGCAGCTTAGAGGAAGAGACCCAGTACTTC.

Worth noting for this clonotype: Germline is not matched at one junction end, which may reflect a read error. The chain joins TRBV19 to TRBJ2-1; TRBD2 agrees at 8 bases. Germline-derived CDR1 and CDR2 are LNHDA and SQIVND (reference sequence). The length of the CDR3 is 12 residues. Here the CDR3 reads CTSSGVRGEQFF. CDR3 DNA sequence: TGTACCAGTAGCGGGGTCCGGGGTGAGCAGTTCTTC.

A remark on this clonotype: One end of the junction varies from germline; a read error may be responsible. The rearrangement links TRBV29-1 to TRBJ2-7; no clear D gene. CDR1 SQVTM and CDR2 ANQGSEA come from the germline V gene. This CDR3 region has 12 residues. CDR3 nucleotides: TGCAGCGGAGGATACAATGCCTATGAGCAGTACTTC. As protein: CSGGYNAYEQYF.

This clonotype appeared many times. The CDR3 sequence: CASSLEPSGSGFF. The CDR3 nucleotides are TGCGCCAGCAGCTTGGAGCCTAGCGGGAGTGGGTTCTTC. This chain connects TRBV5-1 to TRBJ2-1; 10 bases map to TRBD2. From germline, CDR1 is SGHRS and CDR2 YFSETQ. V trimming: 0 bases; J trimming: 15 bases; junction bases outside the gene matches: 6. The CDR3 sequence is 13 residues long.

This clonotype was seen more than once but under ten times. The conserved phenylalanine or tryptophan normally closing the CDR3 is absent here, so this likely arose from a read error. The rearrangement links TRBV11-2 to TRBJ1-5; D is undetermined. The CDR3 runs to 16 residues. The germline V and J ends were trimmed by 9 bases and 4 bases, with 22 bases remaining between them. In germline, CDR1 is SGHAT, CDR2 FQNNGV. CDR3 sequence: CASSLKGGLTNQPQHS. Here the CDR3 DNA reads TGTGCCAGTAGCCTAAAAGGAGGACTGACGAATCAGCCCCAGCATTCT.

A word on this clonotype: Compared with germline, one end of the junction differs, possibly owing to a read error. This sequence joins TRBV6-5 and TRBJ2-2; D is tentatively TRBD1 or TRBD2 (5 bases each). The CDR3 is 13 residues long. The germline V gene encodes CDR1 MNHEY and CDR2 SVGAGI. CDR3 sequence: CASGYQDTGALLF. The CDR3 DNA is TGTGCCAGCGGTTACCAGGACACCGGGGCGCTGTTATTT.